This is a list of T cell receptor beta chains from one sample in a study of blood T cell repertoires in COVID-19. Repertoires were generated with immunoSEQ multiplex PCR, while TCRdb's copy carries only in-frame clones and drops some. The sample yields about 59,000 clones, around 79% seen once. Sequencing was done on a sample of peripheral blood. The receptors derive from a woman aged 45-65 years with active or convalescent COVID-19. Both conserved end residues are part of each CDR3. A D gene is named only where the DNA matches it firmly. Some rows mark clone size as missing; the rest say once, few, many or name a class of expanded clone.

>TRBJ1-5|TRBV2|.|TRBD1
CASTPGTGGVQPQHF
TGTGCCAGCACCCCCGGGACAGGGGGCGTTCAGCCCCAGCATTTT
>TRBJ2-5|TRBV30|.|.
CAWSVGGALQETQYF
TGTGCCTGGAGTGTGGGGGGAGCGCTACAAGAGACCCAGTACTTC
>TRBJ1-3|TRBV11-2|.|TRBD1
CASRRDRAAGNTIYF
TGTGCCAGCAGACGAGACAGGGCGGCAGGAAACACCATATATTTT
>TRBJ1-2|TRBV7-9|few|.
CASSSFRTRINYGYTF
TGTGCCAGCAGCTCGTTTAGGACACGGATTAACTATGGCTACACCTTC
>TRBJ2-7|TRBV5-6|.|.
CASSQVGLEGQYF
TGTGCCAGCAGCCAGGTGGGTCTAGAGGGGCAGTACTTC
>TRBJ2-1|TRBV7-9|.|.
CASSPLPYGKTQFF
TGTGCCAGCAGCCCCCTGCCCTACGGGAAAACGCAGTTCTTC
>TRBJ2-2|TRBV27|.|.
CASIARDTGELFF
TGTGCCAGCATCGCTCGGGACACCGGGGAGCTGTTTTTT
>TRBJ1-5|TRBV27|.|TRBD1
CASRTGGDQPQHF
TGTGCCAGCAGGACAGGGGGGGATCAGCCCCAGCATTTT
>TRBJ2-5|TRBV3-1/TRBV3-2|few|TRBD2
CASSPVSGAQETQYF
TGTGCCAGCAGCCCGGTTAGCGGGGCACAAGAGACCCAGTACTTC
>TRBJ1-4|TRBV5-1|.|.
CASKKTVESEKLFF
TGCGCCAGCAAAAAAACTGTTGAATCCGAAAAACTGTTTTTT
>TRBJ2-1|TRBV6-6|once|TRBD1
CASSSNVGDRVYEQFF
TGTGCCAGCAGTTCGAACGTGGGGGACAGGGTGTACGAGCAGTTCTTC
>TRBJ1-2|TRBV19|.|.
CASSIQVSYGYTF
TGTGCCAGTAGTATACAGGTTTCCTATGGCTACACCTTC
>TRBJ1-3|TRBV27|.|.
CASKPGDSGNTIYF
TGTGCCAGCAAACCGGGGGATTCTGGAAACACCATATATTTT
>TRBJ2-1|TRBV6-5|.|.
CASTFGGGLTNEQFF
TGTGCCAGCACCTTTGGGGGAGGCCTTACAAATGAGCAGTTCTTC
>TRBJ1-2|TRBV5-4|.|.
CASSLGGPRSGYTF
TGTGCCAGCAGCTTAGGGGGACCCCGTTCGGGCTACACCTTC
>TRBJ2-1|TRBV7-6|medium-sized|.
CASSSRAWGLAGEQFF
TGTGCCAGCAGCTCCAGAGCATGGGGACTTGCGGGTGAGCAGTTCTTC
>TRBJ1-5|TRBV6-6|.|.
CASRLQGNQPQHF
TGTGCCAGCAGGCTTCAGGGAAATCAGCCCCAGCATTTT
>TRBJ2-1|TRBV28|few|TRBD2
CASSAPAGRVHEQFF
TGTGCCAGCAGCGCCCCAGCGGGAAGGGTCCATGAGCAGTTCTTC
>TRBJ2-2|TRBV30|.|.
CAWSLGQGTGELFF
TGTGCCTGGAGTTTAGGGCAGGGGACCGGGGAGCTGTTTTTT
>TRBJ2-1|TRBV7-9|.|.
CASSSGALEQFF
TGTGCCAGCAGTTCAGGGGCACTTGAGCAGTTCTTC
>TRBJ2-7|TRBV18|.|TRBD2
CASFAGGTSGLSSYEQYF
TGTGCCAGCTTTGCCGGTGGGACTAGCGGGCTGAGCTCCTACGAGCAGTACTTC
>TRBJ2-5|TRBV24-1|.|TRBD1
CATSDWTGKEETQYF
TGTGCCACCAGTGATTGGACAGGGAAAGAAGAGACCCAGTACTTC
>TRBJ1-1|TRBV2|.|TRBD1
CASSQDRGTEAFF
TGTGCCAGCAGCCAAGACAGGGGCACTGAAGCTTTCTTT
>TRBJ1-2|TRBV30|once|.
CAWTRNIWQNYGYTF
TGTGCCTGGACTAGGAATATTTGGCAGAACTATGGCTACACCTTC
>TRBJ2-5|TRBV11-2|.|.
CASSPLQETQYF
TGTGCCAGCAGCCCCCTACAAGAGACCCAGTACTTC
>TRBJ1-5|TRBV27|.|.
CASRVNSNQPQHF
TGTGCCAGCCGGGTGAATAGCAATCAGCCCCAGCATTTT
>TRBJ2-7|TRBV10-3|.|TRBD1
CAISGSGTGDHEQYF
TGTGCCATCAGTGGTTCCGGGACAGGGGATCACGAGCAGTACTTC
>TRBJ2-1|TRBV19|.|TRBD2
CASSLTVTLAGVLNEQFF
TGTGCCAGTAGTCTTACCGTGACCCTAGCGGGAGTCCTCAATGAGCAGTTCTTC
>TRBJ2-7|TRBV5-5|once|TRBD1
CASSRDRGASYEQYF
TGTGCCAGCAGCCGGGACAGGGGGGCCTCCTACGAGCAGTACTTC
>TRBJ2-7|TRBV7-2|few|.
CASSFRERYEQYF
TGTGCCAGCAGCTTTCGGGAGAGGTACGAGCAGTACTTC
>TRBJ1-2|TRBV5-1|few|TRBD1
CASSLGQGIFYGYTF
TGCGCCAGCAGCCTAGGACAGGGGATTTTCTATGGCTACACCTTC
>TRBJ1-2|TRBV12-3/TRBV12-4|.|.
CASSLHNYGYTF
TGTGCCAGCAGTTTACATAACTATGGCTACACCTTC
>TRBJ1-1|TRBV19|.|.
CASSLREGRGTEAFF
TGTGCCAGTAGCCTTCGTGAGGGGAGGGGGACTGAAGCTTTCTTT
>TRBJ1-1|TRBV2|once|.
CASRPVGTYTEAFF
TGTGCCAGCAGACCCGTCGGGACATACACTGAAGCTTTCTTT
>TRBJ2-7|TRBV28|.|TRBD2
CASSLAGGYEQYF
TGTGCCAGCAGTTTAGCGGGAGGCTACGAGCAGTACTTC
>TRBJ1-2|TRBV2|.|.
CASSEGQFYGYTF
TGTGCCAGCAGCGAGGGACAATTCTATGGCTACACCTTC
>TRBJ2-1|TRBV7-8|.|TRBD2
CASSTLGLAGNNEQFF
TGTGCCAGCAGCACCCTCGGGCTAGCGGGGAACAATGAGCAGTTCTTC
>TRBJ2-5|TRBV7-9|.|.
CASSPRQVAQQETQYF
TGTGCCAGCAGCCCCAGGCAGGTAGCGCAACAAGAGACCCAGTACTTC
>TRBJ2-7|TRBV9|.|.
CASSDPPGAYEQYF
TGTGCCAGCAGCGACCCCCCGGGGGCCTACGAGCAGTACTTC
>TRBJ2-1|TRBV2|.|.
CASKRENSYNEQFF
TGTGCCAGCAAGAGGGAGAATTCCTACAATGAGCAGTTCTTC